The entry below describes one T cell receptor (beta chain). This CDR3 contains 15 residues. The germline V gene has CDR1 MGHRA and CDR2 YSYEKL. The germline V and J ends were trimmed by 1 base and 2 bases, with 12 bases remaining between them. The sample belongs to a study of cytomegalovirus exposure and HLA in healthy donors. The PCR had 60 Vbeta and 13 Jbeta primers. TCRdb's table, derived via immunoSEQ multiplex PCR, lists solely in-frame clones and lacks some. The top ten hold 12% of the sample, which has around 64,000 clones, approximately 92% seen once. The clonotype comes from a woman in her thirties in good health and CMV-seropositive. The rearrangement links TRBV4-1 to TRBJ2-7; a possible D gene is TRBD1 (5 bases). The source material was PBMCs. CDR3 region: CASSQAFTGTYEQYF. The CDR3 nucleotides are TGCGCCAGCAGCCAAGCCTTCACAGGTACCTACGAGCAGTACTTC.